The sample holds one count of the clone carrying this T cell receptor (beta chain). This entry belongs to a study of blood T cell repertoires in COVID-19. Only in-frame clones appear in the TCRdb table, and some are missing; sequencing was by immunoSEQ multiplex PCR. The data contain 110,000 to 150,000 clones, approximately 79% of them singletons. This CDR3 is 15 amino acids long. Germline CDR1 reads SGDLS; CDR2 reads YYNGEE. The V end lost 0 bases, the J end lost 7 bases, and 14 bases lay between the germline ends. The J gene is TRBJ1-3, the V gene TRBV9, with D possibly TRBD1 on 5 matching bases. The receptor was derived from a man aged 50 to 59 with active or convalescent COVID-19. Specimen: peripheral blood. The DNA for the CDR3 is TGTGCCAGCAGCGTAGGAACAGGTTATGTGAACACCATATATTTT. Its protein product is CASSVGTGYVNTIYF.